Below are 27 T cell receptor beta chains sequenced from a single sample in a study of blood T cells in healthy people across ages. A second 7 to 11 cycle PCR used barcoded and J-beta primers. TCRdb redid the calling of the 5' RACE reads with MiXCR, one entry per CDR3 protein. The data show approximately 1.5 million distinct CDR3 sequences, with approximately 43% seen just once and 4% held by the top ten. Material for sequencing was blood. Receptor source: a woman aged 18-30 years in good health.

This rearrangement joins TRBV5-1 to TRBJ2-5, with 7 bases fitting TRBD1. The CDR3 is 15 residues long. Looked up from germline, CDR1 is SGHRS and CDR2 is YFSETQ. V trimming: 0 bases; J trimming: 11 bases; junction bases outside the gene matches: 13. In DNA form, the CDR3 reads TGCGCCAGCAGCTTGGACTGGGACAGCTACAATGAGCAGTACTTC. This gives the protein CASSLDWDSYNEQYF.

This clonotype showed up just once. J is TRBJ2-2 and V is TRBV4-1; 7 nucleotides match TRBD2. The CDR3 is 18 amino acids. V trimming: 0 bases; J trimming: 0 bases; junction bases outside the gene matches: 7. The germline V gene encodes CDR1 MGHRA and CDR2 YSYEKL. CDR3 in amino acids: CASSQEGALAANTGELFF. The CDR3 DNA is TGCGCCAGCAGCCAAGAAGGGGCTCTAGCGGCGAACACCGGGGAGCTGTTTTTT.

This clonotype came up a few times. CDR3 region: CASSVSVTDTQYF. The CDR3 DNA sequence: TGTGCCAGCAGCGTAAGTGTCACAGATACGCAGTATTTT. The chain uses TRBV7-2 and TRBJ2-3; D not resolved. Germline V gene lookup returns CDR1 SGHTA and CDR2 FQGNSA. The CDR3 length is 13 residues. Trimming pared 5 bases from V and 2 bases from J, leaving 8 bases between.

This clonotype was seen a handful of times. This chain uses TRBV7-9 with TRBJ2-3, with 7 bases identical to TRBD2. The V gene's germline CDR1 is SEHNR and CDR2 FQNEAQ (reference sequence). The CDR3 sequence is 18 residues long. Trimming removed 1 base from V and 0 bases from J; junction bases left unmatched: 10. The CDR3 nucleotides read TGTGCCAGCAGCTTAGTTGCGGGAGCACTCCCGAGCACAGATACGCAGTATTTT. This gives the protein CASSLVAGALPSTDTQYF.

The V call is TRBV20-1, the J call TRBJ2-5; 11 nucleotides align to TRBD2. This CDR3 is 15 amino acids long. CDR1 DFQATT and CDR2 SNEGSKA come from the germline V gene (reference sequence). After removal of 6 bases from V and 11 bases from J, the junction contained 17 bases not matched to a gene. CDR3 nucleotide sequence: TGCAGTGCGGGAACCCTAGCGGGGGGCACCCATGAGCAGTACTTC. This sequence encodes CSAGTLAGGTHEQYF.

A few counts support this clonotype. The chain has TRBV3-1 and TRBJ1-2; D may be TRBD1 (5 bases). V was cut by 2 bases and J by 2 bases, with 12 bases left in between. Germline CDR1 LGHDT, CDR2 YNNKEL (reference sequence). The CDR3 totals 15 residues. This CDR3 reads CASSQTGTVNYGYTF. CDR3 in DNA: TGTGCCAGCAGCCAAACCGGGACCGTGAACTATGGCTACACCTTC.

The rearrangement uses TRBV7-9 and TRBJ2-1; D not resolved. The CDR3 has 12 residues. Germline assignment: CDR1 SEHNR and CDR2 FQNEAQ (reference sequence). The germline V and J ends were trimmed by 1 base and 12 bases, with 10 bases remaining between them. CDR3 in amino acids: CASSLGTEWQFF. The DNA of the CDR3 is TGTGCCAGCAGCTTAGGAACCGAATGGCAGTTCTTC. Variable domain in full (rest from reference TRBV7-9 and TRBJ2-1): DTGVSQNPRHKITKRGQNVTFRCDPISEHNRLYWYRQTLGQGPEFLTYFQNEAQLEKSRLLSDRFSAERPKGSFSTLEIQRTEQGDSAMYLCASSLGTEWQFFGPGTRLTVL.

The chain employs TRBV12-3 or TRBV12-4 and TRBJ2-2; D unclear. Trimming took 4 bases from V and 5 from J, leaving 11 bases between them. The CDR3 length is 14 residues. The CDR3 here is CASSSLVWTGELFF. The CDR3 nucleotides read TGTGCCAGCAGTTCCCTGGTCTGGACCGGGGAGCTGTTTTTT.

The chain uses TRBV4-1 and TRBJ1-6, with D uncertain. Per the germline V gene, CDR1 is MGHRA and CDR2 is YSYEKL. V shed 2 bases and J shed 6 bases, with 5 bases lying between them. The CDR3 extends over 13 amino acids. The CDR3: CASSQTANSPLHF. In nucleotides, the CDR3 is TGCGCCAGCAGCCAAACGGCTAATTCACCCCTCCACTTT.

This chain joins TRBV10-3 and TRBJ1-2; 7 nucleotides line up with TRBD1. There are 14 residues in the CDR3. Trimming took 10 bases from V and 2 from J; bases not matched to a gene: 10. Germline V lookup: CDR1 ENHRY, CDR2 SYGVKD. CDR3 nucleotide sequence: TGTGCCACCAACCGACAGGGATTAAACTATGGCTACACCTTC. Translated, it gives CATNRQGLNYGYTF.

The table lists this clonotype with a few counts. The rearrangement joins TRBV4-3 to TRBJ1-4; 7 nucleotides agree with TRBD1. After removal of 2 bases from V and 5 bases from J, the junction contained 8 bases not matched to a gene. This CDR3 spans 16 amino acids. The germline V gene encodes CDR1 LGHNA and CDR2 YSLEER. Here the CDR3 reads CASSQTRTGSNEKLFF. For the CDR3, the DNA is TGCGCCAGCAGCCAAACCCGGACAGGTTCAAATGAAAAACTGTTTTTT.

The J gene is TRBJ2-7, the V gene TRBV14; D unresolved. CDR1 and CDR2 (germline): SGHDN, FVKESK. Trimming took off 2 bases at V and 7 bases at J, with 21 bases between the two ends. This CDR3 region has 16 residues. CDR3 coding DNA: TGTGCCAGCAGCCAACAAGGAACCTCAGCCTACAATGAGCAGTACTTC. It codes for CASSQQGTSAYNEQYF.

The chain combines TRBV10-3 with TRBJ2-7; a weak D match, TRBD2 (5 bases). This CDR3 is built from 14 residues. Germline values: CDR1 ENHRY, CDR2 SYGVKD. Trimming removed 3 bases from V and 2 bases from J, with 11 bases in between. The CDR3 DNA reads as TGTGCCATCAGTGACCCGGCGGGTACCTACGAGCAGTACTTC. Translated: CAISDPAGTYEQYF.

This clonotype has just a few counts. V usage is TRBV27 and J usage is TRBJ2-5; 10 bases fit TRBD2. V was clipped by 6 bases and J by 5 bases; unmatched bases: 9. Germline V lookup: CDR1 MNHEY, CDR2 SMNVEV (reference sequence). The CDR3 runs to 15 residues. In DNA form, the CDR3 reads TGTGCCAGCAGCCCGACAGCGGGGGGGCTGGAGACCCAGTACTTC. Translated: CASSPTAGGLETQYF.

The chain combines TRBV7-2 with TRBJ2-1; 13 bases align to TRBD2. This CDR3 spans 15 amino acids. V lost 5 bases and J lost 10; bases outside the gene matches: 8. Germline lookup yields CDR1 SGHTA and CDR2 FQGNSA. Here the CDR3 reads CASSRPGLAGREQFF. The CDR3 region has the DNA TGTGCCAGCAGCCGGCCGGGACTAGCGGGGAGGGAGCAGTTCTTC.

The sample holds many counts of this clonotype. V and J are TRBV10-3 and TRBJ1-3; D uncertain. Germline CDR1 and CDR2: ENHRY and SYGVKD. This CDR3 comprises 15 residues. The germline V and J ends were trimmed by 8 bases and 4 bases, with 18 bases remaining between them. The CDR3 is CAIRGLMGPGNTIYF. The CDR3 region has the DNA TGTGCCATCCGGGGTTTAATGGGTCCCGGAAACACCATATATTTT.

This clonotype was counted a few times. This chain connects TRBV12-3 or TRBV12-4 to TRBJ1-1; D gene unclear. Trimming shortened V by 3 bases and J by 5 bases, and 13 bases separated the two germline ends. The CDR3 runs to 14 residues. This CDR3 reads CASSFSESLTEAFF. CDR3 DNA: TGTGCCAGCAGTTTCAGCGAGAGTCTAACTGAAGCTTTCTTT.

The gene calls are TRBV28 and TRBJ1-4; TRBD1 agrees at 9 bases. J was trimmed by 10 bases and V by 2 bases; bases with no gene match: 11. The CDR3 is 16 residues long. CDR1 is MDHEN, CDR2 SYDVKM, per germline. The CDR3 bases are TGTGCCAGCAGTTTAACTGACAGGGGGGAGGATCGAAAACTGTTTTTT. This gives the protein CASSLTDRGEDRKLFF.

The V and J genes are TRBV11-2 and TRBJ2-2; D perhaps matches TRBD1 (6 bases). Germline V gives CDR1 SGHAT, CDR2 FQNNGV. CDR3 length: 17 amino acids. Trimming took 6 bases from V and 1 from J, leaving 18 bases between them. The CDR3 sequence: CASRFGTGSLNTGELFF. The CDR3 nucleotides are TGTGCCAGCAGATTCGGCACAGGGTCGTTGAACACCGGGGAGCTGTTTTTT.

This chain uses TRBV7-2 with TRBJ2-3; perhaps D is TRBD1 or TRBD2 (5 bases each). CDR3 length equals 14 residues. The germline CDR1 and CDR2 sequences are SGHTA and FQGNSA. V lost 5 bases, J lost 6 bases, and 15 bases lay in between. The CDR3, as DNA: TGTGCCAGCAGCCTACGGGACCCCGGGGATACGCAGTATTTT. The encoded protein is CASSLRDPGDTQYF.

In this sample, this clonotype turned up a few times. The chain couples TRBV9 to TRBJ2-1; TRBD2 might be the D (7 bases). CDR1 SGDLS and CDR2 YYNGEE come from the germline V gene. The CDR3 runs 15 residues. The V end lost 3 bases, the J end lost 8 bases, and 18 bases lay between the germline ends. The CDR3 DNA is TGTGCCAGCAGCGCCCCAGGGGAGGGCCTATATGAGCAGTTCTTC. Its protein is CASSAPGEGLYEQFF. Supplemented by reference TRBV9 and TRBJ2-1, the full variable domain reads DSGVTQTPKHLITATGQRVTLRCSPRSGDLSVYWYQQSLDQGLQFLIQYYNGEERAKGNILERFSAQQFPDLHSELNLSSLELGDSALYFCASSAPGEGLYEQFFGPGTRLTVL.

V and J are TRBV10-3 and TRBJ2-3, with 7 bases matching TRBD1. The junction had 5 bases not matched to a gene; V was cut back by 2 bases and J by 3 bases. The germline CDR1 and CDR2 sequences are ENHRY and SYGVKD. The CDR3 totals 15 residues. The CDR3 loop reads CAISERQGGTDTQYF. CDR3 DNA sequence: TGTGCCATCAGTGAGAGACAGGGCGGAACAGATACGCAGTATTTT.

In this sample, this clonotype turned up a few times. The chain joins TRBV25-1 to TRBJ2-7; 9 bases align to TRBD1. J lost 5 bases, V lost 4 bases, and 6 bases had no gene match. This CDR3 region has 14 residues. Germline lookup yields CDR1 MGHDK and CDR2 SYGVNS. CDR3 amino acids: CASSGGQGAHEQYF. DNA of the CDR3: TGTGCCAGCAGTGGGGGACAGGGTGCCCACGAGCAGTACTTC.

Remarks on this clonotype: This may be a read error, as it is one base from a much larger clone. The rearrangement links TRBV12-3 or TRBV12-4 to TRBJ2-4; 10 bases agree with TRBD2. The J call is doubtful: the DNA matches TRBJ2-7 better. CDR3 length equals 13 residues. In DNA, the CDR3 is TGTGCCAGCAGTAGCGGGAGGGCCTGCGAGCAGTACTTC. It translates to CASSSGRACEQYF.

This clonotype was picked up a small number of times. The chain carries TRBV6-2 or TRBV6-3 and TRBJ2-1; maybe TRBD2 (5 bases). CDR1 MNHEY and CDR2 SVGEGT come from the germline V gene. The CDR3 covers 15 residues. V gave up 4 bases and J gave up 8 bases, with 18 bases separating them. Here the CDR3 reads CASSLPQRKDYEQFF. The CDR3 nucleotides are TGTGCCAGCAGTTTACCGCAGAGGAAGGACTATGAGCAGTTCTTC.

The chain carries TRBV7-2 and TRBJ1-2; D remains ambiguous. Germline lookup yields CDR1 SGHTA and CDR2 FQGNSA. V dropped 2 bases and J dropped 2 bases, with 18 bases sitting between them. The CDR3 spans 17 residues. The CDR3 reads CASSLLYTLGWNYGYTF. The CDR3, as DNA: TGTGCCAGCAGCTTACTTTACACCCTAGGGTGGAACTATGGCTACACCTTC.

The chain has TRBV5-1 and TRBJ1-4; 7 bases agree with TRBD1. The CDR3 is 16 residues long. Unmatched junction bases numbered 4, after V lost 0 bases and J lost 2 bases. Germline V gene sequence: CDR1 SGHRS, CDR2 YFSETQ. CDR3 in DNA: TGCGCCAGCAGCTTGGCCGTACAGGGGACTAATGAAAAACTGTTTTTT. Translation gives CASSLAVQGTNEKLFF.